Presented here are 29 T cell receptor beta chains from one specimen sequenced in a study of blood T cell repertoires in COVID-19. Profiling relied on immunoSEQ multiplex PCR, and the TCRdb table lists in-frame clones only, not all of them. Of 30,000 or so clones detected, 88% appear once; the ten largest clones hold roughly 28%. Input material: peripheral blood. The receptor source for this set is a human donor in a cohort sampled during active COVID-19.

The rearrangement uses TRBV27 and TRBJ1-3; D gene uncertain. Per germline, CDR1 MNHEY and CDR2 SMNVEV (reference sequence). CDR3 length: 13 residues. V dropped 3 bases and J dropped 4 bases, with 7 bases sitting between them. CDR3 amino acids: CASSFREGNTIYF. In DNA, the CDR3 is TGTGCCAGCAGTTTTCGAGAGGGAAACACCATATATTTT.

The CDR3 sequence is CASSLGIAGGFTDTQYF. In nucleotides, the CDR3 is TGTGCCAGCAGCTTAGGAATAGCGGGGGGATTCACAGATACGCAGTATTTT. The rearrangement links TRBV11-2 to TRBJ2-3, with TRBD2 matching 10 bases. In germline, CDR1 is SGHAT, CDR2 FQNNGV. V shed 1 base and J 2 bases; nucleotides not matched to a gene: 6. This CDR3 comprises 17 residues.

The chain joins TRBV11-2 to TRBJ2-5, with D tentatively TRBD1 (6 bases). The germline V and J ends were trimmed by 0 bases and 5 bases, with 16 bases remaining between them. This CDR3 spans 16 amino acids. From germline, CDR1 is SGHAT and CDR2 FQNNGV. CDR3 DNA sequence: TGTGCCAGCAGCTTAGATCCCCCAGGGGTGGGGGAGACCCAGTACTTC. Translation: CASSLDPPGVGETQYF.

The V and J genes are TRBV21-1 and TRBJ1-1; the DNA was not compared with TRBD1, the D call given in the table. TRBV21-1 is annotated as a pseudogene. The CDR3 totals 14 residues. The CDR3 region is CASSPGAGGTEAFF. CDR3 DNA: TGTGCCAGCAGCCCAGGGGCAGGGGGCACTGAAGCTTTCTTT.

V is TRBV18 and J is TRBJ2-5; D possibly corresponds to TRBD1 (5 bases). The CDR3 spans 14 residues. Trimming took off 4 bases at V and 4 bases at J, with 13 bases between the two ends. The V gene's germline CDR1 is KGHSH and CDR2 LQKENI. The CDR3 reads CASSQTGKAETQYF. The CDR3, as DNA: TGTGCCAGCTCACAAACAGGAAAGGCAGAGACCCAGTACTTC. The whole variable domain, filled in from reference TRBV18 and TRBJ2-5, reads NAGVMQNPRHLVRRRGQEARLRCSPMKGHSHVYWYRQLPEEGLKFMVYLQKENIIDESGMPKERFSAEFPKEGPSILRIQQVVRGDSAAYFCASSQTGKAETQYFGPGTRLLVL.

This chain joins TRBV7-8 and TRBJ2-7, with a tentative D call TRBD1 (6 bases). V lost 0 bases to trimming and J lost 4 bases, with 10 bases between them. Germline CDR1 reads SGHVS; CDR2 reads FQNEAQ. The CDR3 extends over 14 amino acids. This CDR3 is CASSLAVRGYEQYF. For the CDR3, the DNA is TGTGCCAGCAGCTTAGCGGTCAGGGGATACGAGCAGTACTTC.

The chain links TRBV27 to TRBJ2-7, with 8 nucleotides matching TRBD1. The V and J ends lost 2 bases and 1 base, in that order; junction bases with no gene match: 7. The CDR3 covers 16 residues. Looked up from germline, CDR1 is MNHEY and CDR2 is SMNVEV (reference sequence). CDR3 sequence reads: CASSLNPDRASYEQYF. CDR3 nucleotide sequence: TGTGCCAGCAGTTTAAACCCGGACAGGGCGTCCTACGAGCAGTACTTC.

In its sample, this clone was seen a few times. This chain links TRBV6-1 with TRBJ2-7; D unclear. This CDR3 spans 12 amino acids. Trimming left V 3 bases short and J 6 bases short, with 9 bases between. Per germline, CDR1 MNHNS and CDR2 SASEGT. CDR3 loop: CASSDRVGEQYF. In DNA, the CDR3 is TGTGCCAGCAGTGATCGGGTGGGCGAGCAGTACTTC.

V is TRBV5-4 and J is TRBJ1-1; D unresolved. The germline V gene encodes CDR1 SGHNT and CDR2 YYREEE (reference sequence). This CDR3 region has 15 residues. Trimming took off 3 bases at V and 0 bases at J, with 12 bases between the two ends. The CDR3 nucleotides are TGTGCCAGCAGCTGGCAGCGGGGAATGAACACTGAAGCTTTCTTT. This translates into CASSWQRGMNTEAFF.

This clone was counted a single time. The CDR3 loop is CASSFAGGNTEAFF. Here the CDR3 DNA reads TGTGCCAGCAGCTTCGCGGGAGGGAACACTGAAGCTTTCTTT. The V call is TRBV6-5, the J call TRBJ1-1; no reliable D call. V was pared by 6 bases and J by 1 base, with 12 bases between. The CDR3 runs 14 residues. The germline V gene encodes CDR1 MNHEY and CDR2 SVGAGI.

The chain links TRBV9 to TRBJ2-7, with 8 bases that match TRBD1. The CDR3 length is 15 residues. Germline-derived CDR1 and CDR2 are SGDLS and YYNGEE. V shed 2 bases, J shed 2 bases, and the junction held 6 bases outside the gene matches. This chain's CDR3 is CASSVGDRSTYEQYF. CDR3 DNA sequence: TGTGCCAGCAGCGTCGGGGACAGGAGCACCTACGAGCAGTACTTC.

This clone was recorded a few times. The rearrangement uses TRBV2 and TRBJ1-5, with TRBD1 identical over 8 bases. The trim removed 8 bases at V and 6 bases at J, leaving 12 bases unmatched. Germline CDR1 and CDR2: SNHLY and FYNNEI. The CDR3 runs 15 residues. CDR3 residues: CASRVGWTGRQPQHF. In DNA form, the CDR3 reads TGTGCCAGCCGTGTCGGGTGGACAGGGCGTCAGCCCCAGCATTTT.

The rearrangement uses TRBV7-9 and TRBJ2-3, with 7 bases identical to TRBD1. Germline CDR1 and CDR2: SEHNR and FQNEAQ (reference sequence). This CDR3 comprises 15 residues. The J segment lost 1 base and the V segment lost 7 bases, leaving 8 bases of the junction unmatched. The CDR3 bases are TGTGCCAGCATCCTAGAAGGGGGCCGCACAGATACGCAGTATTTT. Its translation is CASILEGGRTDTQYF.

The chain uses TRBV5-6 and TRBJ1-5; 8 bases are a match to TRBD1. The germline CDR1 and CDR2 sequences are SGHDT and YYEEEE. The CDR3 contains 16 residues. The junction had 5 bases not matched to a gene; V was cut back by 3 bases and J by 0 bases. The CDR3 reads CASSSLGQGSNQPQHF. Written as DNA, the CDR3 is TGTGCCAGCAGCTCACTAGGACAGGGTAGCAATCAGCCCCAGCATTTT.

V and J are TRBV6-1 and TRBJ2-7, with D hard to call. V was shortened by 1 base and J by 2 bases, with 12 bases between the two germline ends. The germline CDR1 and CDR2 sequences are MNHNS and SASEGT. CDR3 length equals 15 residues. The CDR3 spells CASSEDLRTTYEQYF. In DNA form, the CDR3 reads TGTGCCAGCAGTGAAGACCTGAGAACTACCTACGAGCAGTACTTC.

The rearrangement uses TRBV6-5 and TRBJ1-2; 8 bases line up with TRBD1. This CDR3 contains 12 residues. Germline-derived CDR1 and CDR2 are MNHEY and SVGAGI. V trimming: 6 bases; J trimming: 7 bases; junction bases outside the gene matches: 4. DNA for the CDR3: TGTGCCAGCAGAACAACAGGGGGTGGCTACACCTTC. Its translation: CASRTTGGGYTF.

The gene calls are TRBV27 and TRBJ2-2; D uncertain. The CDR3 extends over 15 amino acids. V was cut by 4 bases and J by 2 bases, with 11 bases left in between. Germline CDR1 is MNHEY and CDR2 is SMNVEV (reference sequence). The DNA of the CDR3 is TGTGCCAGCAGTTCGAGGATATTTAACACCGGGGAGCTGTTTTTT. Translation gives CASSSRIFNTGELFF.

The chain links TRBV5-1 to TRBJ2-1; TRBD1 is a possible D gene (6 bases). The length of the CDR3 is 15 residues. Trimming cost V 0 bases and J 5 bases, with 12 bases left between them. Germline assignment: CDR1 SGHRS and CDR2 YFSETQ. CDR3 residues: CASSLEGQGNNEQFF. CDR3 in DNA: TGCGCCAGCAGCTTGGAGGGGCAGGGGAACAATGAGCAGTTCTTC.

This clone was seen once. This chain uses TRBV30 with TRBJ2-3, with 9 positions matching TRBD2. The junction had 8 bases not matched to a gene; V was cut back by 1 base and J by 3 bases. This CDR3 has 16 amino acids. Germline V lookup: CDR1 GTSNPN, CDR2 SVGIG (reference sequence). The CDR3 sequence is CAWSAKGAGGTDTQYF. The CDR3 DNA sequence: TGTGCCTGGAGTGCCAAGGGGGCGGGGGGGACAGATACGCAGTATTTT.

This clone was counted a few times. V gene TRBV30 combines with J gene TRBJ1-1; D ambiguous. Trimming stripped 0 bases from V and 4 bases from J, with 18 bases between. This CDR3 is built from 16 residues. CDR1 GTSNPN and CDR2 SVGIG come from the germline V gene (reference sequence). CDR3 sequence (DNA): TGTGCCTGGAGTGTATCATTCAGGCCGCGGGGCACTGAAGCTTTCTTT. This encodes CAWSVSFRPRGTEAFF.

The J gene is TRBJ1-3, the V gene TRBV19, with D hard to call. V was trimmed by 3 bases and J by 2 bases, leaving 8 bases between them. The CDR3 has 14 residues. CDR1 is LNHDA, CDR2 SQIVND, per germline (reference sequence). The CDR3 DNA follows: TGTGCCAGTAGTATTGGTGCTACTGGAAACACCATATATTTT. Translation gives CASSIGATGNTIYF.

The V and J genes are TRBV30 and TRBJ1-3; D ambiguous. From germline, CDR1 is GTSNPN and CDR2 SVGIG (reference sequence). V was pared by 4 bases and J by 0 bases, with 13 bases between. The CDR3 runs to 15 residues. Here the CDR3 reads CAWTAPGFSGNTIYF. The CDR3 coding sequence is TGTGCCTGGACCGCCCCGGGGTTCTCTGGAAACACCATATATTTT.

The chain links TRBV10-3 to TRBJ2-3; 9 bases are a match to TRBD1. J was trimmed by 6 bases and V by 6 bases; bases with no gene match: 7. CDR1 and CDR2 from the germline V gene are ENHRY and SYGVKD. This CDR3 contains 14 residues. This CDR3 reads CAIRPDRGGDTQYF. The CDR3 region has the DNA TGTGCCATCAGGCCGGACAGGGGTGGGGATACGCAGTATTTT.

This sequence joins TRBV3-1 (or the pseudogene TRBV3-2) and TRBJ2-5, with D unclear. The V end was cut by 4 bases, the J end by 4 bases, with 13 bases between. This CDR3 contains 14 residues. Germline CDR1 and CDR2: LGHDT and YNNKEL (reference sequence). DNA for the CDR3: TGTGCCAGCAGCCCCTCGAACCCTAGAGAGACCCAGTACTTC. This sequence encodes CASSPSNPRETQYF.

The chain joins TRBV30 to TRBJ2-2; TRBD2 agrees at 7 bases. The CDR3 covers 16 residues. V shed 0 bases, J shed 3 bases, and the junction held 7 bases outside the gene matches. In germline, CDR1 is GTSNPN, CDR2 SVGIG (reference sequence). CDR3 DNA: TGTGCCTGGAGTGTACGGGGGGTTTGGGACACCGGGGAGCTGTTTTTT. Translation: CAWSVRGVWDTGELFF.

V is TRBV29-1 and J is TRBJ1-3, with a weak D call TRBD1 (5 bases). The germline V gene has CDR1 SQVTM and CDR2 ANQGSEA. The V end was cut by 3 bases, the J end by 0 bases, with 9 bases between. CDR3 size: 14 residues. CDR3 nucleotides: TGCAGCGTTGATGCGGGGGACTCTGGAAACACCATATATTTT. It is translated as CSVDAGDSGNTIYF.

This rearrangement joins TRBV11-2 to TRBJ2-5; 8 nucleotides agree with TRBD1. J lost 5 bases, V lost 5 bases, and 4 bases had no gene match. Germline V CDR1 and CDR2: SGHAT, FQNNGV. The CDR3 runs to 13 residues. This chain's CDR3 is CASSPDREETQYF. The CDR3 DNA follows: TGTGCCAGCAGCCCGGACAGGGAGGAGACCCAGTACTTC.

The genes are TRBV27 and TRBJ1-1; 7 bases align to TRBD1. Looked up from germline, CDR1 is MNHEY and CDR2 is SMNVEV (reference sequence). The CDR3 contains 15 residues. The trim removed 5 bases at V and 1 base at J, leaving 7 bases unmatched. The CDR3 loop reads CASSLNRDRNTEAFF. CDR3 nucleotides: TGTGCCAGCAGTCTGAACCGGGACAGGAACACTGAAGCTTTCTTT.

The chain combines TRBV6-5 with TRBJ1-4; D gene ambiguous. Germline V gene sequence: CDR1 MNHEY, CDR2 SVGAGI. The CDR3 runs to 15 residues. Trimming took 6 bases from V and 1 from J, leaving 12 bases between them. CDR3 sequence: CASRRSTGTNEKLFF. In DNA, the CDR3 is TGTGCCAGCAGACGGTCCACGGGAACTAATGAAAAACTGTTTTTT.